This TCR beta chain is drawn from a study of T cells after yellow fever vaccination. The CDR3 has 14 residues. Trimming stripped 4 bases from V and 0 bases from J, with 9 bases between. CDR1 is ENHRY, CDR2 SYGVKD, per germline. This clonotype was observed a few times. TCRdb passed the 5' RACE reads through MiXCR, listing each CDR3 protein once. The data hold about 350,000 distinct CDR3 sequences, with roughly 8% observed a single time. The V call is TRBV10-3, the J call TRBJ1-1; D gene ambiguous. The source is a man aged 18 to 29 who received the YFV17D yellow fever vaccine. This material consisted of PBMCs, taken about 49 days after the first yellow fever vaccination. The CDR3 loop is CAISVNGVNTEAFF. CDR3 bases: TGTGCCATCAGTGTTAACGGAGTGAACACTGAAGCTTTCTTT.